The clone carrying this TCR beta chain has just one count. The antigen is undetermined. This sample was included in a study of T cells in Graves' hyperthyroidism and ophthalmopathy. Findings of the study overall: Peripheral blood also featured most of the thyroid clonotypes expanded above 0.001.

Every diagnosis used clinical symptoms, serum thyroxine and TRAb, thyroid ultrasound and orbital computed tomography. Extraction of PBMCs used roughly 9.3 ml of fresh peripheral blood. From RNA transcripts, TCR beta CDR3 regions were amplified. With the HTBI primer set, the TCR CDR3 went through a first round of RT-PCR. MiXCR was run by TCRdb on the multiplex PCR reads, yielding one entry per CDR3 protein. The sample includes approximately 640,000 distinct CDR3 sequences, 15% to 20% of them seen just once. The V gene's germline CDR1 is SEHNR and CDR2 FQNEAQ (reference sequence). V trimming: 5 bases; J trimming: 5 bases; junction bases outside the gene matches: 6. The CDR3 is 15 residues long.

The sample was blood. The chain uses TRBV7-9 and TRBJ2-7; 13 nucleotides align to TRBD2. The TCR originated in a middle-aged man with Graves' hyperthyroidism. For the CDR3, the DNA is TGTGCCAGCAGCAGGACTAGCGGGAGTACCCACGAGCAGTACTTC. Translating it yields CASSRTSGSTHEQYF.